What follows describes a single T cell receptor (beta chain). The antigen this receptor binds is unknown. No base quality values were provided; no much bigger clone lies one nucleotide off. The library was built by means of PCR. Sequencer: Illumina HiSeq 2500. TCR library preparation used molecular barcoding, with unique molecular identifiers applied to normalize quantification of the TCRbeta repertoire. Using fastp trimming at Q25 and MiXCR clonotype assembly, TCRdb reanalyzed the public sequencing data and kept in-frame beta chains. When rows share a CDR3 protein, they turn into one entry using the most common DNA and genes. The table for this sample lists roughly 590,000 distinct CDR3 sequences; about 15% of them were counted only once. The top ten hold approximately 1% of the sample. The sample belongs to a study of T-cell reconstitution after alpha-beta-depleted transplantation in children (dated by TCRdb to the mid-2010s). About the study as a whole: Using TCR repertoire profiling, the study followed T-cell immune reconstitution in a quantitative way in children after TCRalphabeta/CD19-depleted allogeneic hematopoietic cell transplantation.

The CDR3 runs 14 amino acids, cysteine and phenylalanine included. Only CDR3 DNA remains: 42 bases, in frame from the first base. Per the germline V gene, MNHEY is the CDR1 and SVGAGI is the CDR2. Clipping removes 4 bases from V and 6 bases from J, with 4 as the unmatched junction base count. In this chain, TRBV6-5 is recombined with TRBJ2-2; a stretch of 8 junction bases matches TRBD1. The receptor was isolated from a human donor who donated a stem cell graft to a child with acute myeloid leukemia. The material sequenced was PBMCs from the stem cell graft donor, taken from the stem cell graft. CDR3 reads: CASSSDRGPGELFF. The DNA sequence is as follows: TGTGCCAGCAGTTCCGACAGGGGCCCCGGGGAGCTGTTTTTT.